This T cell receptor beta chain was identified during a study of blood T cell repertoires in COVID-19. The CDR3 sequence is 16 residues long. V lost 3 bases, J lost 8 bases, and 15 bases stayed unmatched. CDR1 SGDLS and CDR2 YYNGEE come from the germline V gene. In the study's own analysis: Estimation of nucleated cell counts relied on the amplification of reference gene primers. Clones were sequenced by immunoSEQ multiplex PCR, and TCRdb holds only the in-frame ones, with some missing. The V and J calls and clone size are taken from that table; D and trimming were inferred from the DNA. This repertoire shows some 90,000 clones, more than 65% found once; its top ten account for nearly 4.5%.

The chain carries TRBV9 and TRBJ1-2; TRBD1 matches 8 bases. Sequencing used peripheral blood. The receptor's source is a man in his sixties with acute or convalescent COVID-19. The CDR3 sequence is CASSAPLRGQGRGYTF. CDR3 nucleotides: TGTGCCAGCAGCGCTCCTCTACGAGGACAGGGCCGAGGCTACACCTTC.